This TCR beta chain was documented in a study of T cell changes during pregnancy in multiple sclerosis. Libraries were prepared by immunoSEQ multiplex PCR; TCRdb keeps only in-frame clonotypes and omits some of them. The repertoire holds 50,000 to 70,000 clones, with 80% to 95% as singletons. V lost 4 bases and J lost 5; bases outside the gene matches: 6. The CDR3 contains 14 residues. Germline lookup yields CDR1 SGHAT and CDR2 FQNNGV. The clonotype was recovered from a female donor with multiple sclerosis, enrolled in a pregnancy study. The rearrangement links TRBV11-2 to TRBJ2-7; 9 nucleotides agree with TRBD1. This specimen was peripheral blood, taken in the first trimester of pregnancy. The DNA for the CDR3 is TGTGCCAGCAGCTGGGGGACAGGGACAGACGAGCAGTACTTC. It yields the protein CASSWGTGTDEQYF.